This entry concerns a single T cell receptor (beta chain). The antigen is undetermined. Each patient with chemo-refractory metastatic non-small-cell lung cancer was treated with focal radiation plus CTLA-4 blockade using ipilimumab. V was clipped by 4 bases and J by 4 bases; unmatched bases: 7. The CDR3 runs to 16 residues. The germline CDR1 and CDR2 sequences are SGHRS and YFSETQ. The sample originates from a study of radiotherapy plus CTLA-4 blockade in lung cancer. Study context: With around 30% of patients having disease control, objective responses were seen in approximately 17%. Study-wide results and limits: Response, reportedly, was best predicted by interferon-beta along with early blood T cell clone dynamics. Following radiotherapy plus ipilimumab, tumor-derived TCR clones expanded in the blood.

Data came from immunoSEQ multiplex PCR; TCRdb stores just in-frame clones and leaves some out. Of about 45,000 clones listed, 65% to 75% are singletons. The V gene is TRBV5-1, the J gene TRBJ2-5, with 13 nucleotides matching TRBD2. Sequenced here: peripheral blood, sampled from a patient treated with radiotherapy plus ipilimumab. The receptor was derived from a human donor with non-small cell lung cancer who had a partial response to radiotherapy plus ipilimumab. CDR3 DNA: TGCGCCAGCAGCCGGGGACTAGCGGGATCCGGAGAGACCCAGTACTTC. Translation: CASSRGLAGSGETQYF.